A single sample gave rise to the 32 T cell receptor beta chains below, sequenced in a study of radiotherapy plus CTLA-4 blockade in lung cancer. Some clones are missing from TCRdb's copy, which holds only in-frame ones; the method was immunoSEQ multiplex PCR. The sample records 55,000 to 80,000 clones, around 80% being singletons. This material consisted of peripheral blood, taken from a patient treated with radiotherapy plus ipilimumab. The receptor source for this set is a human donor with non-small cell lung cancer who had a complete response to radiotherapy plus ipilimumab.

The chain combines TRBV9 with TRBJ2-7; TRBD1 might be the D (5 bases). From germline, CDR1 is SGDLS and CDR2 YYNGEE. Deletions cut 0 bases from V and 7 bases from J, with 14 bases between. The CDR3 is 14 residues long. CDR3 in amino acids: CASSVGYGAWEQYF. The CDR3 DNA reads as TGTGCCAGCAGCGTAGGTTATGGGGCGTGGGAGCAGTACTTC.

The chain has TRBV7-2 and TRBJ2-3, with TRBD2 matching 7 bases. The V and J ends lost 5 bases and 3 bases, in that order; junction bases with no gene match: 8. This CDR3 region has 15 residues. Germline lookup yields CDR1 SGHTA and CDR2 FQGNSA. The CDR3 nucleotides read TGTGCCAGCAGCCTTACTAGCGCCCGTACAGATACGCAGTATTTT. Encoded protein: CASSLTSARTDTQYF.

The chain links TRBV27 to TRBJ2-1, with D possibly being TRBD1 (6 bases). The length of the CDR3 is 15 residues. CDR1 is MNHEY, CDR2 SMNVEV, per germline (reference sequence). The V end was cut by 7 bases, the J end by 0 bases, with 13 bases between. CDR3 sequence (DNA): TGTGCCAGCACTAAAACAGGGAGCTCCTACAATGAGCAGTTCTTC. Translated, it gives CASTKTGSSYNEQFF.

This sequence joins TRBV30 and TRBJ2-2; D tentatively fits TRBD1 or TRBD2 (5 bases each). Trimming removed 2 bases at V and 0 bases at J, with 7 bases between. Per germline, CDR1 GTSNPN and CDR2 SVGIG (reference sequence). This CDR3 contains 14 residues. The CDR3 DNA reads TGTGCCTGGAGTATGGGACCGAACACCGGGGAGCTGTTTTTT. Translation gives CAWSMGPNTGELFF.

V usage is TRBV15 and J usage is TRBJ2-3; 8 bases map to TRBD2. The junction had 10 bases not matched to a gene; V was cut back by 5 bases and J by 0 bases. The CDR3 has 17 residues. The V gene's germline CDR1 is LNHNV and CDR2 YYDKDF (reference sequence). The CDR3 bases are TGTGCCACCAGCCGCCCTCCGGGACTAGTTAGCACAGATACGCAGTATTTT. Translated, it gives CATSRPPGLVSTDTQYF.

The chain uses TRBV6-1 and TRBJ1-5; 8 bases line up with TRBD1. There are 15 residues in the CDR3. Germline values: CDR1 MNHNS, CDR2 SASEGT. With 6 bases clipped from V and 5 bases from J, the junction kept 9 bases outside the gene matches. For the CDR3, the DNA is TGTGCCAGCAGAGCCCCAGGGGGCAGCCATCAGCCCCAGCATTTT. Encoded protein: CASRAPGGSHQPQHF.

The genes are TRBV27 and TRBJ2-7; 8 positions match TRBD2. V lost 6 bases, J lost 2 bases, and 18 bases stayed unmatched. Germline V lookup: CDR1 MNHEY, CDR2 SMNVEV (reference sequence). There are 18 residues in the CDR3. The CDR3 here is CASSPRPPLAGGTYEQYF. The CDR3 DNA is TGTGCCAGCAGCCCTCGGCCCCCATTGGCGGGGGGAACCTACGAGCAGTACTTC.

The chain employs TRBV28 and TRBJ2-5; TRBD1 or TRBD2 may be the D gene (6 bases each). V lost 5 bases and J lost 5, with 21 bases in between. Germline V gene data show CDR1 as MDHEN and CDR2 as SYDVKM. CDR3 length: 16 amino acids. The CDR3 loop is CASSAPGAAGGETQYF. The CDR3 coding sequence is TGTGCCAGCAGTGCTCCGGGGGCGGCCGGAGGGGAGACCCAGTACTTC.

The chain is built from TRBV6-6 and TRBJ1-1; 10 nucleotides align to TRBD1. The CDR3 runs 15 residues. J was trimmed by 4 bases and V by 5 bases; bases with no gene match: 7. Germline V CDR1 and CDR2: MNHNY, SVGAGI (reference sequence). Written as DNA, the CDR3 is TGTGCCAGCAGTCTCCCTCGGACAGGGGGCACTGAAGCTTTCTTT. Translated, it gives CASSLPRTGGTEAFF.

The chain has TRBV30 and TRBJ1-3; D is unclear. Germline CDR1 reads GTSNPN; CDR2 reads SVGIG (reference sequence). This CDR3 has 13 amino acids. Trimming removed 3 bases from V and 5 bases from J, with 11 bases in between. This chain's CDR3 is CAWSEAIRNTIYF. CDR3 DNA: TGTGCCTGGAGCGAAGCAATTAGAAACACCATATATTTT.

The genes are TRBV9 and TRBJ2-3; 8 bases align to TRBD2. This CDR3 is 16 amino acids long. After removal of 0 bases from V and 2 bases from J, the junction contained 5 bases not matched to a gene. Germline-derived CDR1 and CDR2 are SGDLS and YYNGEE. For the CDR3, the DNA is TGTGCCAGCAGCGTAGGGACGGGAGGGTTCACAGATACGCAGTATTTT. As protein: CASSVGTGGFTDTQYF.

The chain has TRBV5-6 and TRBJ2-7; weak D call: TRBD1 (5 bases). In germline, CDR1 is SGHDT, CDR2 YYEEEE. The CDR3 spans 12 residues. Between the trimmed V and J ends, which lost 4 bases and 7 bases, there was a span of 12 bases. CDR3 loop: CASSPGRTEQYF. CDR3 bases: TGTGCCAGCAGCCCAGGGCGAACAGAGCAGTACTTC.

The chain has TRBV6-5 and TRBJ2-1; D possibly corresponds to TRBD2 (6 bases). V lost 2 bases, J lost 5 bases, and 13 bases lay in between. Germline assignment: CDR1 MNHEY and CDR2 SVGAGI. The CDR3 sequence is 15 residues long. CDR3 nucleotides: TGTGCCAGCAGTTACCCGGGTAGCGGAAACAATGAGCAGTTCTTC. Translation gives CASSYPGSGNNEQFF.

This chain uses TRBV11-2 with TRBJ2-1; 7 bases line up with TRBD2. Unmatched junction bases numbered 11, after V lost 5 bases and J lost 4 bases. CDR3 length: 16 residues. Germline V gene lookup returns CDR1 SGHAT and CDR2 FQNNGV. The CDR3: CASSPGAAGRYNEQFF. CDR3 bases: TGTGCCAGCAGCCCTGGGGCAGCGGGGAGATACAATGAGCAGTTCTTC.

The gene calls are TRBV6-6 and TRBJ1-5; D ambiguous. Deletions cut 2 bases from V and 0 bases from J, with 5 bases between. Germline-derived CDR1 and CDR2 are MNHNY and SVGAGI (reference sequence). This CDR3 region has 14 residues. CDR3 protein: CASSYGDSNQPQHF. CDR3 bases: TGTGCCAGCAGTTACGGAGATAGCAATCAGCCCCAGCATTTT.

This clone was found a few times. The chain combines TRBV9 with TRBJ1-3, with D possibly TRBD1 on 6 matching bases. Trimming took 3 bases from V and 1 from J, leaving 11 bases between them. The length of the CDR3 is 15 residues. In germline, CDR1 is SGDLS, CDR2 YYNGEE. CDR3 DNA sequence: TGTGCCAGCAGCGGGTCTACAGGGTCTGGAAACACCATATATTTT. It specifies CASSGSTGSGNTIYF.

The chain joins TRBV10-3 to TRBJ2-5, with 9 bases aligning to TRBD2. Germline V gene lookup returns CDR1 ENHRY and CDR2 SYGVKD. Losses at the gene ends were 1 base for V and 5 bases for J; bases not matched to a gene: 11. This CDR3 region has 17 residues. The CDR3 loop reads CAISEWSSGDLSETQYF. The CDR3 DNA reads as TGTGCCATCAGTGAGTGGTCTAGCGGGGACCTAAGTGAGACCCAGTACTTC.

This chain connects TRBV6-1 to TRBJ1-4; tentative D call: TRBD1 (5 bases). From germline, CDR1 is MNHNS and CDR2 SASEGT. V dropped 6 bases and J dropped 6 bases, with 14 bases sitting between them. This CDR3 spans 14 amino acids. The CDR3 DNA reads TGTGCCAGCAGGCCGGGACTGCTATATGAAAAACTGTTTTTT. Its protein is CASRPGLLYEKLFF.

Only one count was recorded for this clone. The rearrangement uses TRBV5-1 and TRBJ1-4; D call uncertain. The CDR3 is 13 amino acids. Germline loops: CDR1 SGHRS, CDR2 YFSETQ. Trimming stripped 2 bases from V and 2 bases from J, with 4 bases between. Here the CDR3 DNA reads TGCGCCAGCAGCTTAATGACTAATGAAAAACTGTTTTTT. Translated: CASSLMTNEKLFF.

The V and J genes are TRBV6-5 and TRBJ2-2; the D is unclear. The ends were cut back, 2 bases at V and 0 bases at J, with 7 bases in the middle. CDR1 is MNHEY and CDR2 is SVGAGI in the germline V gene. The CDR3 consists of 15 residues. The CDR3 DNA sequence: TGTGCCAGCAGTTACGATTCAGCGAACACCGGGGAGCTGTTTTTT. This codes for CASSYDSANTGELFF.

This clone was counted at least ten times. The chain recombines TRBV5-1 with TRBJ2-5, with 11 bases fitting TRBD2. The CDR3 loop spans 14 amino acids. V was clipped by 6 bases and J by 5 bases; unmatched bases: 6. Germline lookup yields CDR1 SGHRS and CDR2 YFSETQ. DNA for the CDR3: TGCGCCAGCAAACTAGCGGGAGATGGGGAGACCCAGTACTTC. Its translation: CASKLAGDGETQYF. Looking up the rest from reference TRBV5-1 and TRBJ2-5 gives the full variable domain: KAGVTQTPRYLIKTRGQQVTLSCSPISGHRSVSWYQQTPGQGLQFLFEYFSETQRNKGNFPGRFSGRQFSNSRSEMNVSTLELGDSALYLCASKLAGDGETQYFGPGTRLLVL.

This clone was seen more than once but under ten times. The rearrangement links TRBV7-9 to TRBJ2-1; D tentatively reads TRBD1 or TRBD2 (5 bases each). Germline V gene data show CDR1 as SEHNR and CDR2 as FQNEAQ (reference sequence). The CDR3 loop spans 14 amino acids. Trimming removed 1 base at V and 7 bases at J, with 11 bases between. The CDR3 sequence is CASSLVEGSNEQFF. In DNA, the CDR3 is TGTGCCAGCAGCTTAGTTGAGGGGAGTAATGAGCAGTTCTTC. Together with reference TRBV7-9 and TRBJ2-1, the CDR3 gives the full variable domain: DTGVSQNPRHKITKRGQNVTFRCDPISEHNRLYWYRQTLGQGPEFLTYFQNEAQLEKSRLLSDRFSAERPKGSFSTLEIQRTEQGDSAMYLCASSLVEGSNEQFFGPGTRLTVL.

The chain has TRBV19 and TRBJ2-7, with TRBD1 identical over 9 bases. The CDR3 runs 13 residues. The V gene end was trimmed by 8 bases and the J gene end by 7 bases; junction bases not matched to a gene: 9. Germline V gene sequence: CDR1 LNHDA, CDR2 SQIVND (reference sequence). The CDR3 nucleotides are TGTGCCAGTTCGGACAGGGGTATAGGAGAGCAGTACTTC. Translation: CASSDRGIGEQYF.

This CDR3 reads CASSLASPLLMTRGLYNEQFF. Written as DNA, the CDR3 is TGTGCCAGCAGCTTAGCGAGCCCCCTGTTGATGACGCGGGGCCTCTACAATGAGCAGTTCTTC. This chain uses TRBV7-2 with TRBJ2-1, with D possibly TRBD2 on 6 matching bases. This CDR3 spans 21 amino acids. Trimming stripped 0 bases from V and 3 bases from J, with 27 bases between. Germline V gene sequence: CDR1 SGHTA, CDR2 FQGNSA.

The chain uses TRBV18 and TRBJ2-7; TRBD2 agrees at 16 bases. Germline V CDR1 and CDR2: KGHSH, LQKENI. The length of the CDR3 is 13 residues. CDR3 bases: TGTGCCAGCTCACCGGGACTAGCGGGAGGGTTGAACGTC. Its translation: CASSPGLAGGLNV.

This chain connects TRBV7-9 to TRBJ1-5; D not certain. Trimming took off 5 bases at V and 0 bases at J, with 5 bases between the two ends. The CDR3 covers 13 residues. The germline CDR1 and CDR2 sequences are SEHNR and FQNEAQ (reference sequence). CDR3 sequence reads: CASSRYSNQPQHF. The CDR3 region has the DNA TGTGCCAGCAGCAGATATAGCAATCAGCCCCAGCATTTT.

The chain joins TRBV30 to TRBJ1-1; D call uncertain. Germline-derived CDR1 and CDR2 are GTSNPN and SVGIG (reference sequence). With 5 bases removed from V and 3 bases from J, the gap between germline ends came to 7 bases. The CDR3 totals 11 residues. The CDR3 loop reads CAWGVDTEAFF. DNA of the CDR3: TGTGCCTGGGGGGTCGACACTGAAGCTTTCTTT.

This sequence joins TRBV6-4 and TRBJ1-1; D is undetermined. The V gene lost 4 bases and the J gene lost 1 base, with 16 bases spanning the gap. This CDR3 region has 16 residues. CDR1 is MRHNA and CDR2 is SNTAGT in the germline V gene. The CDR3 sequence is CASSVSKRYGNTEAFF. Written as DNA, the CDR3 is TGTGCCAGCAGTGTTTCAAAGAGATACGGGAACACTGAAGCTTTCTTT.

This chain connects TRBV18 to TRBJ2-1; 9 nucleotides agree with TRBD1. Trimming took 6 bases from V and 1 from J; bases not matched to a gene: 10. The CDR3 runs to 17 residues. The germline V gene has CDR1 KGHSH and CDR2 LQKENI. DNA for the CDR3: TGTGCCAGCTCGCGGACAACAGGGGGCGCTTCCTACAATGAGCAGTTCTTC. As protein: CASSRTTGGASYNEQFF. The full variable domain, with the rest looked up from reference TRBV18 and TRBJ2-1, is NAGVMQNPRHLVRRRGQEARLRCSPMKGHSHVYWYRQLPEEGLKFMVYLQKENIIDESGMPKERFSAEFPKEGPSILRIQQVVRGDSAAYFCASSRTTGGASYNEQFFGPGTRLTVL.

This sequence joins TRBV28 and TRBJ2-7, with TRBD2 matching over 12 bases. Germline-derived CDR1 and CDR2 are MDHEN and SYDVKM. V was pared by 2 bases and J by 1 base, with 0 bases of the junction left unmatched. This CDR3 is built from 15 residues. CDR3 loop: CASSLGTSGSYEQYV. The CDR3 bases are TGTGCCAGCAGTTTAGGGACTAGCGGGTCCTACGAGCAGTACGTC.

This rearrangement joins TRBV5-1 to TRBJ1-1; tentative D call: TRBD1 (5 bases). V shed 4 bases and J shed 1 base, with 11 bases lying between them. The CDR3 has 14 amino acids. CDR1 is SGHRS, CDR2 YFSETQ, per germline. The CDR3 DNA sequence: TGCGCCAGCAGCGTTCAGGGAGGGAACACTGAAGCTTTCTTT. It specifies CASSVQGGNTEAFF. Together with reference TRBV5-1 and TRBJ1-1, the CDR3 gives the full variable domain: KAGVTQTPRYLIKTRGQQVTLSCSPISGHRSVSWYQQTPGQGLQFLFEYFSETQRNKGNFPGRFSGRQFSNSRSEMNVSTLELGDSALYLCASSVQGGNTEAFFGQGTRLTVV.

CDR3 DNA sequence: TGTGCCAGCAGCTGGACTAGCGGGAGGGGGAATGAGCAGTTCTTC. Translated, it gives CASSWTSGRGNEQFF. The V and J genes are TRBV7-2 and TRBJ2-1, with 15 bases fitting TRBD2. The CDR3 has 15 amino acids. Germline loops: CDR1 SGHTA, CDR2 FQGNSA. V shed 4 bases, J shed 7 bases, and the junction held 2 bases outside the gene matches.